Each of the 21 T cell receptor beta chains below was sequenced from the same sample in a study of T cells in Graves' hyperthyroidism and ophthalmopathy. RNA transcripts were the template for amplifying TCR beta CDR3 regions. An initial round of RT-PCR targeting the TCR CDR3 relied on the HTBI primer set. TCRdb reanalysed the multiplex PCR reads using MiXCR and keeps one entry per CDR3 protein. This sample has fewer than 800,000 distinct CDR3 sequences, with 16% found just once. The specimen sequenced was blood. These receptors came from a man aged 18 to 29 with Graves' hyperthyroidism.

This clonotype was seen repeatedly, ten times or more. The chain couples TRBV5-1 to TRBJ1-1; D gene uncertain. The ends were cut back, 1 base at V and 1 base at J, with 11 bases in the middle. CDR1 is SGHRS and CDR2 is YFSETQ in the germline V gene. The CDR3 has 15 residues. The CDR3 sequence is CASSLNRASNTEAFF. The CDR3 DNA follows: TGCGCCAGCAGCTTGAACCGGGCCTCGAACACTGAAGCTTTCTTT.

The sample holds many counts of this clonotype. The CDR3 DNA reads TGTGCCAGCGGATTGGGGACTAGCGAGAACAATGAGCAGTTCTTC. Translating gives CASGLGTSENNEQFF. The chain combines TRBV6-1 with TRBJ2-1, with 10 bases identical to TRBD2. This CDR3 comprises 15 residues. The V and J ends lost 8 bases and 5 bases, in that order; junction bases with no gene match: 9. In germline, CDR1 is MNHNS, CDR2 SASEGT.

This clonotype was counted between two and nine times. The chain joins TRBV7-9 to TRBJ1-5; D perhaps matches TRBD1 (5 bases). CDR3 length equals 18 residues. Germline CDR1 SEHNR, CDR2 FQNEAQ (reference sequence). With 1 base removed from V and 1 base from J, the gap between germline ends came to 17 bases. The CDR3 sequence is CASSLGGLWGESNQPQHF. The CDR3 region has the DNA TGTGCCAGCAGCTTAGGGGGGTTATGGGGGGAGAGCAATCAGCCCCAGCATTTT.

This clonotype was counted at least ten times. The gene calls are TRBV20-1 and TRBJ2-1, with D perhaps TRBD1 or TRBD2 (5 bases each). This CDR3 comprises 12 residues. Germline CDR1 reads DFQATT; CDR2 reads SNEGSKA (reference sequence). Trimming left V 0 bases short and J 9 bases short, with 9 bases between. The CDR3 DNA sequence: TGCAGTGCTAGAGATGGGGGAGTTGAGCAGTTCTTC. Amino acid sequence: CSARDGGVEQFF.

This clonotype appeared many times. CDR3 coding DNA: TGTGCCAGCGGGTTAGGGAGCACAGATACGCAGTATTTT. It translates to CASGLGSTDTQYF. This rearrangement joins TRBV28 to TRBJ2-3; D is ambiguous. V lost 8 bases and J 0 bases, leaving 9 bases between the germline ends. The germline V gene has CDR1 MDHEN and CDR2 SYDVKM. This CDR3 has 13 amino acids.

The table lists this clonotype with a count of one. The gene calls are TRBV5-4 and TRBJ1-2; the D is unclear. The CDR3 totals 16 residues. Looked up from germline, CDR1 is SGHNT and CDR2 is YYREEE (reference sequence). Deletions cut 0 bases from V and 4 bases from J, with 16 bases between. The CDR3: CASSLALGVASYGYTF. The DNA of the CDR3 is TGTGCCAGCAGCTTGGCCTTAGGAGTAGCTAGCTATGGCTACACCTTC.

Many counts were recorded for this clonotype. One end of the junction is discordant with germline, which a read error may explain. The V and J genes are TRBV28 and TRBJ1-5, with a possible D match to TRBD1 (5 bases). Per germline, CDR1 MDHEN and CDR2 SYDVKM. The CDR3 is made up of 14 amino acids. CDR3 in DNA: TGTGCCAGCAGCTTATACAGGAACGATCAGCCCCAGCATTTT. Protein product: CASSLYRNDQPQHF. Combining the CDR3 with reference TRBV28 and TRBJ1-5 gives the whole variable domain DVKVTQSSRYLVKRTGEKVFLECVQDMDHENMFWYRQDPGLGLRLIYFSYDVKMKEKGDIPEGYSVSREKKERFSLILESASTNQTSMYLCASSLYRNDQPQHFGDGTRLSIL.

The chain links TRBV4-1 to TRBJ2-7; 8 positions agree with TRBD1. CDR3 length: 17 amino acids. The germline V gene encodes CDR1 MGHRA and CDR2 YSYEKL. The V segment lost 1 base and the J segment 2 bases; nucleotides outside the gene matches: 10. In DNA form, the CDR3 reads TGCGCCAGCAGCCAAGGGACAGGGCTCAATAGAGCCTACGAGCAGTACTTC. Protein: CASSQGTGLNRAYEQYF.

The chain has TRBV6-1 and TRBJ1-4; D gene ambiguous. The CDR3 consists of 15 residues. V lost 8 bases, J lost 8 bases, and 21 bases lay in between. Germline V gene lookup returns CDR1 MNHNS and CDR2 SASEGT. The DNA of the CDR3 is TGTGCCAGCCTTAAAGACCTTCCCGGCAACGAAAAACTGTTTTTT. This gives the protein CASLKDLPGNEKLFF.

The J gene is TRBJ2-7, the V gene TRBV4-1; D perhaps matches TRBD1 (7 bases). The germline gives CDR1 MGHRA, CDR2 YSYEKL. This CDR3 is 15 amino acids long. Trimming shortened V by 5 bases and J by 3 bases, and 17 bases separated the two germline ends. CDR3 in amino acids: CASSSRWQGGYEQYF. DNA of the CDR3: TGCGCCAGCAGCTCCCGATGGCAGGGGGGCTACGAGCAGTACTTC.

This clonotype was detected a few times. J is TRBJ1-2 and V is TRBV20-1; D gene ambiguous. This CDR3 region has 11 residues. Trimming took off 0 bases at V and 6 bases at J, with 5 bases between the two ends. The germline V gene has CDR1 DFQATT and CDR2 SNEGSKA (reference sequence). The CDR3 sequence: CSARDYDGYTF. The CDR3 DNA follows: TGCAGTGCTAGAGATTACGATGGCTACACCTTC.

There are many counts of this clonotype. The chain employs TRBV5-1 and TRBJ2-2; D not certain. From germline, CDR1 is SGHRS and CDR2 YFSETQ. CDR3 size: 15 residues. With 4 bases removed from V and 6 bases from J, the gap between germline ends came to 16 bases. The CDR3 sequence is CASSPGAAKPGELFF. In nucleotides, the CDR3 is TGCGCCAGCAGCCCTGGCGCAGCAAAACCCGGGGAGCTGTTTTTT.

This clonotype has ten or more counts. The chain recombines TRBV28 with TRBJ2-5; tentatively, D is TRBD1 (6 bases). Germline CDR1 MDHEN, CDR2 SYDVKM. Trimming took 1 base from V and 5 from J, leaving 14 bases between them. This CDR3 has 15 amino acids. The CDR3 DNA follows: TGTGCCAGCAGTTTATACAGGGCCCCGGGGGAGACCCAGTACTTC. It codes for CASSLYRAPGETQYF.

V usage is TRBV20-1 and J usage is TRBJ2-7; 7 bases agree with TRBD2. Germline V gene sequence: CDR1 DFQATT, CDR2 SNEGSKA (reference sequence). The CDR3 runs to 13 residues. V trimming: 6 bases; J trimming: 3 bases; junction bases outside the gene matches: 8. Here the CDR3 reads CSAQSASGYEQYF. The CDR3 region has the DNA TGCAGTGCGCAATCGGCTAGCGGCTACGAGCAGTACTTC.

This clonotype has a count of ten or more. The chain uses TRBV27 and TRBJ2-7; D possibly corresponds to TRBD1 (6 bases). The CDR3 runs 14 residues. The germline CDR1 and CDR2 sequences are MNHEY and SMNVEV (reference sequence). V was pared by 3 bases and J by 5 bases, with 14 bases between. In DNA form, the CDR3 reads TGTGCCAGCAGTTTTTTAGACAGGACAGACGAGCAGTACTTC. This encodes CASSFLDRTDEQYF.

This clonotype came up many times. The genes are TRBV28 and TRBJ2-1; D uncertain. Trimming stripped 7 bases from V and 1 base from J, with 8 bases between. The CDR3 contains 13 residues. In germline, CDR1 is MDHEN, CDR2 SYDVKM. CDR3 in amino acids: CASKAGSYNEQFF. For the CDR3, the DNA is TGTGCCAGCAAGGCCGGATCCTACAATGAGCAGTTCTTC. Together with reference TRBV28 and TRBJ2-1, the CDR3 gives the full variable domain: DVKVTQSSRYLVKRTGEKVFLECVQDMDHENMFWYRQDPGLGLRLIYFSYDVKMKEKGDIPEGYSVSREKKERFSLILESASTNQTSMYLCASKAGSYNEQFFGPGTRLTVL.

Many counts were recorded for this clonotype. The V call is TRBV3-1, the J call TRBJ2-7; D is ambiguous. Trimming took off 3 bases at V and 4 bases at J, with 10 bases between the two ends. The germline gives CDR1 LGHDT, CDR2 YNNKEL (reference sequence). The CDR3 loop spans 13 amino acids. CDR3 nucleotide sequence: TGTGCCAGCAGCCATAGGCGAGATTACGAGCAGTACTTC. Protein product: CASSHRRDYEQYF.

This clonotype appeared a single time. The chain has TRBV12-5 and TRBJ2-5, with 10 bases lining up with TRBD2. The CDR3 length is 14 residues. The trim removed 6 bases at V and 2 bases at J, leaving 3 bases unmatched. Germline V CDR1 and CDR2: LGHNT, FRNRAP. The CDR3 DNA sequence: TGTGCTAGTGGCACGGGACTAGCGCAAGAGACCCAGTACTTC. It encodes CASGTGLAQETQYF.

This clonotype was seen repeatedly, ten times or more. J is TRBJ2-7 and V is TRBV11-2; 13 nucleotides align to TRBD2. The germline CDR1 and CDR2 sequences are SGHAT and FQNNGV. Unmatched junction bases numbered 8, after V lost 6 bases and J lost 3 bases. The CDR3 extends over 16 amino acids. CDR3 in DNA: TGTGCCAGCAGTAAGAGGACTAGCGGGAGTGGCTACGAGCAGTACTTC. Translation gives CASSKRTSGSGYEQYF.

This clonotype was seen only a few times. J is TRBJ2-7 and V is TRBV19; D unresolved. Germline CDR1 reads LNHDA; CDR2 reads SQIVND (reference sequence). There are 16 residues in the CDR3. Trimming shortened V by 4 bases and J by 5 bases, and 21 bases separated the two germline ends. The chain's CDR3 is CASSTQSASWGNEQYF. The CDR3 nucleotides read TGTGCCAGTAGTACTCAATCGGCCTCCTGGGGAAACGAGCAGTACTTC.

This chain uses TRBV2 with TRBJ1-5, with D perhaps matching TRBD1 (6 bases). Per germline, CDR1 SNHLY and CDR2 FYNNEI. V lost 7 bases and J 0 bases, leaving 19 bases between the germline ends. This CDR3 region has 17 residues. The CDR3 protein is CASNTGQGRGSNQPQHF. The CDR3 DNA follows: TGTGCCAGCAACACTGGGCAGGGCAGGGGTAGCAATCAGCCCCAGCATTTT.